This entry is about one T cell receptor beta chain. In this sample, this clonotype turned up a few times. Its antigen is unknown. It has no much larger one-base neighbor in the sample; base qualities were not kept. Including cysteine and phenylalanine, the CDR3 has 15 amino acids. CDR3 DNA is the only sequence kept; it has 45 bases, read in frame from the first base. CDR1 and CDR2, looked up from the germline V gene, are SGHTA and FQGTGA. V loses 0 bases of germline sequence and J loses 6 bases, and the interval between the two ends is 9 bases. The data belong to a study of regulatory T cells in long-lasting Graves disease (dated by TCRdb to about 2021). Regarding the study in general: Persistent Graves' disease was defined as persistently positive TSH receptor autoantibodies together with antithyroid drug treatment for over 5 years. Persistent Graves' disease patients in the clinical cohort had taken antithyroid drugs for roughly 10 years on average. The study was conducted in China and was registered as a clinical trial. Persistent Graves' disease patients were compared with newly diagnosed Graves' disease patients by peripheral blood TCR sequencing and RNA sequencing. A total of about 35 samples underwent TCR sequencing, from about 13 patients with persistent Graves' disease and approximately 20 patients with newly diagnosed Graves' disease.

Receptor libraries were prepared by multiplex PCR. Sequenced on an Illumina HiSeq 4000. TCR beta libraries were built with iRepertoire HTBI primers and Arm-PCR amplification of CDR3 regions. Gel purification was performed on PCR products prior to sequencing. The paper's data handling went like this. Gene usage analysis of CDR3 amino acid clonotypes used the roughly 62 TRBV and about 15 TRBJ segments found across samples. COPE and FqMerger were used to merge the filtered high-quality paired reads into contigs. BLAST was used to align contigs to IMGT TRBV, TRBD and TRBJ reference genes, with CDR3 defined following IMGT. Highly expanded clones were defined as clonotypes with a frequency above 0.1%. Repertoire diversity was measured by Shannon entropy, and V-J evenness by the Gini coefficient. Public clonotypes were defined as clonotypes shared by more than one individual. The public reads were reprocessed in TCRdb via fastp at Q25 and MiXCR, keeping in-frame beta chains. Rows are combined by CDR3 protein, so each entry shows the most common genes and DNA. TCRdb, not the authors, supplied the V and J calls. The sample table contains 450,000 or so distinct CDR3 sequences; only one count was recorded for about 20% of them. 10% to 15% of the sample lies in the top ten.

Results and caveats for the whole study, not just this receptor: Compared with newly diagnosed patients, persistent Graves' disease patients had lower TCR Shannon entropy and fewer highly expanded clones, which suggests clonal expansion. Sequencing and analysis were limited to the TCR beta chain. Persistent patients shared more public clonotypes among themselves (2,741) than newly diagnosed patients did (roughly 910). Only peripheral blood was studied, because thyroid tissue, the primary lesion, was inaccessible. Preferential use of TRBV28, TRBJ1-2 and TRBJ2-5 was observed in persistent disease, whereas TRBV20-1 and TRBJ2-1 were favored in newly diagnosed disease. The authors noted that the small sample size was a limitation that may lower accuracy.

The intended sense of this specimen's time point label: persistent/refractory GD, antithyroid drugs over 5 years with positive TRAb. For both TCR sequencing and RNA sequencing, RNA was extracted from PBMCs using TRIzol. The diagnosis of Graves' disease followed American Thyroid Association guidelines. Recruitment of patients was carried out at an endocrinology department in Xi'an, China. Each patient gave 7.5 to 10 milliliters of peripheral blood, collected in an EDTA anticoagulant tube. Ficoll Paque Plus density gradient separation was used to isolate PBMCs, and no further T cell sorting was done. An Agilent 2100 Bioanalyzer and agarose gel were used to check RNA quality, while a NanoDrop 2000 measured RNA concentration.

This sequence originates from a female donor with Graves disease. Sample: peripheral blood mononuclear cells (PBMCs), taken when the disease was refractory, from a patient treated with antithyroid drugs. The chain is encoded by TRBV7-3 joined to TRBJ1-6; the best D guess is TRBD1, with 6 bases matching. The DNA sequence is TGTGCCAGCAGCTTAACGGGGGCGCCTAATTCACCCCTCCACTTT. Translation gives CASSLTGAPNSPLHF.